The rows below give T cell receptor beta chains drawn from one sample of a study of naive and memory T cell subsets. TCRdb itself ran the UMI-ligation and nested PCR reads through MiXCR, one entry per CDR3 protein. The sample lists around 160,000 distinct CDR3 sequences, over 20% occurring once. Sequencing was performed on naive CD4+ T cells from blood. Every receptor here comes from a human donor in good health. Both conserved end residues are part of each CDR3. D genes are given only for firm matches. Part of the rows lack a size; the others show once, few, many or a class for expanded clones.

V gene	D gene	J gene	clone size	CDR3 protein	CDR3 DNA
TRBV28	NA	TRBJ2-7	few	CASGSYEQYF	TGTGCCAGCGGCTCCTACGAGCAGTACTTC
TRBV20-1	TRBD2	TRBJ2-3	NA	CSAKREVADTRYF	TGCAGTGCTAAGCGGGAGGTGGCAGATACGCGGTATTTT
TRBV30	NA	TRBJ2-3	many	CAWSRELGHTDTQYF	TGTGCCTGGAGCCGAGAGCTTGGACACACAGATACGCAGTATTTT
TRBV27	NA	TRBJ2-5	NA	CASSWGLDRQETQYF	TGTGCCAGCAGTTGGGGGTTGGATAGACAAGAGACCCAGTACTTC
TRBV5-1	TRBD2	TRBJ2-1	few	CASSLGTSGRIGEQFF	TGCGCCAGCAGCTTGGGGACTAGCGGGAGAATTGGTGAGCAGTTCTTC
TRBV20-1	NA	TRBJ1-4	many	CSARGPEGGREKLFF	TGCAGTGCTAGAGGGCCGGAGGGAGGTCGCGAAAAACTGTTTTTT
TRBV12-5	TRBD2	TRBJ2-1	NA	CASGGVAGGPNEQFF	TGTGCTAGTGGGGGGGTAGCGGGAGGGCCCAATGAGCAGTTCTTC
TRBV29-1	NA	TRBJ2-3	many	CSAAPTIYTDTQYF	TGCAGCGCCGCCCCCACAATATACACAGATACGCAGTATTTT
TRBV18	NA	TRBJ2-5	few	CASSLGHSQETQYF	TGTGCCAGCTCACTGGGACATTCTCAAGAGACCCAGTACTTC
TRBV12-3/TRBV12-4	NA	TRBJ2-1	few	CASSLWGSSYNEQFF	TGTGCCAGCAGTTTGTGGGGAAGCTCCTACAATGAGCAGTTCTTC
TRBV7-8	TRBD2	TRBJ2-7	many	CASSLTLAGTYEQYF	TGTGCCAGCAGCTTAACGCTAGCGGGGACCTACGAGCAGTACTTC
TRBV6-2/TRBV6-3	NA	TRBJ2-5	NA	CASRGTPVLQETQYF	TGTGCCAGCAGAGGGACACCTGTACTCCAAGAGACCCAGTACTTC
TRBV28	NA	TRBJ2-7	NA	CASSLSPLYEQYF	TGTGCCAGCAGTTTATCCCCCCTCTACGAGCAGTACTTC